This T cell receptor beta chain comes out of a study of vaccination and CD4 T cells after COVID-19. MiXCR, applied by TCRdb to the PCR reads, yields one record per CDR3 protein. The data hold 20,000 to 25,000 distinct CDR3 sequences, with under 65% observed a single time. The CDR3 runs 12 residues. Germline values: CDR1 SEHNR, CDR2 FQNEAQ (reference sequence). Deletions cut 8 bases from V and 2 bases from J, with 7 bases between. The specimen was CD4+ T cells from blood, collected before SARS-CoV-2 vaccination. The receptor was derived from a human donor who had recovered from COVID-19. The gene calls are TRBV7-9 and TRBJ2-4, with D unclear. CDR3 sequence: CASLGSKNIQYF. The CDR3 DNA follows: TGTGCCAGCTTGGGATCCAAAAACATTCAGTACTTC. Full variable domain (rest looked up from reference TRBV7-9 and TRBJ2-4): DTGVSQNPRHKITKRGQNVTFRCDPISEHNRLYWYRQTLGQGPEFLTYFQNEAQLEKSRLLSDRFSAERPKGSFSTLEIQRTEQGDSAMYLCASLGSKNIQYFGAGTRLSVL.